This T cell receptor (beta chain) was obtained from a study of identical twins. In regard to this clonotype: The antigen remains undetermined.

Study-wide findings and caveats: Researchers reported excess low generation probability among twin-shared out-of-frame alpha sequences. Abundant beta clonotypes from cord blood bore fewer insertions; memory repertoires lacked this pattern.

TCRdb re-analysed the 5' RACE reads in MiXCR, keeping a single row per CDR3 protein. The sample shows roughly 690,000 distinct CDR3 sequences, over 5% of them seen only once. Sequencing was done on a sample of naive T cells sorted from blood. The sequence derives from a man aged 18 to 35 in good health.

The CDR3 DNA follows: TGTGCCAGCAGCCCCGGACAGTTTGAGCAGTACGTC. Protein sequence: CASSPGQFEQYV. This chain joins TRBV11-2 and TRBJ2-7; weak D call: TRBD1 (6 bases). Trimming removed 5 bases at V and 7 bases at J, with 12 bases between. CDR1 and CDR2 from the germline V gene are SGHAT and FQNNGV. The CDR3 has 12 residues.